In this sample, the clone carrying this TCR beta chain turned up once. This specimen belongs to a study of shared clonotypes between healthy human individuals. Terminally differentiated effector memory CD45RA+ cells were excluded by CCR7 positive selection of CD45RO-negative cells. Sequencing was at deep level. Profiling relied on immunoSEQ multiplex PCR, and the TCRdb table lists in-frame clones only, not all of them. The sample shows 2 million to 2.5 million clones, more than 85% of them seen only once. The TCR was taken from a man between 18 and 35 years old in good health. Some clones in this sample may be carry-over from other donors' samples. Sequencing input: naive CD8+ T cells from PBMCs.

The CDR3 DNA reads as TGTGCCAGCAGTTTAAGGCTGGGACAGGGGGCGGGTGAGACCCAGTACTTC. It codes for CASSLRLGQGAGETQYF. The genes are TRBV27 and TRBJ2-5, with 12 bases aligning to TRBD1. The CDR3 sequence is 17 residues long. CDR1 MNHEY and CDR2 SMNVEV come from the germline V gene (reference sequence). The V segment lost 2 bases and the J segment 5 bases; nucleotides outside the gene matches: 9.